The subject of this entry is one TCR beta chain. Original methodology: For nucleated cells, counts were estimated from reference gene primer amplification. Generated by immunoSEQ multiplex PCR, the TCRdb table keeps only in-frame clones and is missing some. The V and J calls and the clone size are those of that table, but D and trimming were determined from the DNA. Found here are around 250,000 clones, around 91% of them singletons; the top ten hold around 1.9%. These data belong to a study of blood T cell repertoires in COVID-19. For the study at large: Samples of COVID-19 (acute and convalescent) were obtained from the United States, Italy and Spain. Sample material is recorded as cDNA or gDNA derived from T cells, B-cell-depleted T cells, or PBMCs.

Followed over time, Seattle patients had been enrolled while infection was active. Sequenced: peripheral blood. The receptor's source is a woman in her sixties or seventies with COVID-19, enrolled during active disease.

In DNA form, the CDR3 reads TGTGCCAGCAGCTTGGTAGTGGACACAACCTACGAGCAGTACTTC. Its translation is CASSLVVDTTYEQYF. The chain uses TRBV5-5 and TRBJ2-7; a possible D gene is TRBD1 (5 bases). Trimming removed 0 bases from V and 2 bases from J, with 12 bases in between. Germline CDR1 and CDR2: SGHKS and YYEKEE (reference sequence). The CDR3 runs to 15 residues.